The next 5 T cell receptor beta chains were all read from a single sample in a study of tumor-infiltrating lymphocytes in primary liver carcinoma. With 400 to 550 ng total RNA as template and a constant-region primer, TCR beta cDNA was made. Generation of the TCR beta libraries relied on three nested multiplex PCR rounds using slightly modified ARM-PCR. Forward primers for TRBV1-TRBV30 and a C-beta reverse primer served the first two PCR rounds, at about 9 cycles each. MiXCR was run by TCRdb on the multiplex PCR reads, yielding one entry per CDR3 protein. The table lists more than 30,000 distinct CDR3 sequences, approximately 82% of them singletons. The source material, about 17-31 mg of unsorted bulk tissue, was used to co-extract RNA and DNA. Material: tumor-adjacent normal liver tissue. The receptors derive from a man aged 35-49 years with primary liver carcinoma and hepatitis B virus infection.

A word on this clonotype: A read error may produce the germline difference seen at one junction end. The chain is built from TRBV29-1 and TRBJ1-2, with a weak D call TRBD1 (5 bases). The germline gives CDR1 SQVTM, CDR2 ANQGSEA. CDR3 length: 13 residues. CDR3 sequence reads: CSAVKGANCGYAF. The CDR3 DNA sequence: TGCAGCGCTGTGAAAGGGGCTAACTGTGGCTACGCCTTC.

Details on this clonotype: One end of the junction is discordant with germline, which a read error may explain. The J gene is TRBJ1-1, the V gene TRBV29-1, with D unresolved. The CDR3 is 15 amino acids. Germline CDR1 reads SQVTM; CDR2 reads ANQGSEA. CDR3 region: CIVRAGWGTNTEAFF. DNA of the CDR3: TGCATCGTTCGGGCGGGGTGGGGAACGAACACTGAAGCTTTCTTT.

As to this clonotype: The CDR3 ends on some other residue instead of the conserved phenylalanine or tryptophan, so this is likely a read error. Because the CDR3's place on the DNA is in doubt, the DNA is left out and the CDR3 is given as listed by TCRdb. This chain uses TRBV11-2 with TRBJ2-2; whether TRBD1, the table's D call, matches the DNA was not checked. Germline CDR1 SGHAT, CDR2 FQNNGV. The CDR3 spans 15 amino acids, including both terminal residues. The CDR3 region is CASGLRDRDTGKLLL.

This clonotype is medium-sized within its sample. The rearrangement uses TRBV10-3 and TRBJ2-1, with a possible D match to TRBD2 (5 bases). Trimming left V 4 bases short and J 10 bases short, with 20 bases between. Germline loops: CDR1 ENHRY, CDR2 SYGVKD. The CDR3 runs 15 residues. DNA for the CDR3: TGTGCCATCAGTGTTGGGGAGCCCATCCAATGGGAGCAGTTCTTC. It translates to CAISVGEPIQWEQFF.

This sequence joins TRBV5-1 and TRBJ2-1; a possible D gene is TRBD2 (5 bases). The CDR3 contains 17 residues. Trimming stripped 0 bases from V and 9 bases from J, with 22 bases between. Germline CDR1 and CDR2: SGHRS and YFSETQ. CDR3 amino acids: CASSLVWERKPTGEQFF. The CDR3 DNA reads TGCGCCAGCAGCTTGGTCTGGGAGCGGAAACCCACGGGTGAGCAGTTCTTC.